The present T cell receptor beta chain was sequenced within a study of T cell responses to AZD1222 COVID-19 vaccine. The study, taken as a whole, reports: Dominant CD4 TCR responses targeted spike regions 160-218 and 743-854.

As concerns this clone: The antigen is undetermined.

TCRdb keeps only in-frame clones here, not all; method: immunoSEQ multiplex PCR. The sample carries approximately 170,000 clones, 90% to 95% recorded once. Recipients boosted at about 4 weeks or about 12 weeks are pooled. The specimen comprised peripheral blood, sampled 28 days after the second AZD1222 dose. The sequence came from an adult who received the AZD1222 COVID-19 vaccine.

The chain's CDR3 is CASSLRRTGNQPQHF. The CDR3 region has the DNA TGTGCCAGCAGCTTACGCAGGACGGGCAATCAGCCCCAGCATTTT. J is TRBJ1-5 and V is TRBV5-6; D unclear. Germline lookup yields CDR1 SGHDT and CDR2 YYEEEE. The CDR3 is made up of 15 amino acids. V was cut by 2 bases and J by 2 bases, with 11 bases left in between.